The T cell receptor beta chain under discussion was sequenced for a study of T-cell memory formation after mild COVID-19. The overall study: TCR clusters were mostly donor specific. General study findings and limits: Certain responding clones were present in pre-infection memory, suggesting participation of cross-reactive memory. Later expanders leaned CD4+, whereas day 15 to 85 contracting clones were balanced CD4/CD8.

Notes on this clonotype: The target antigen is unknown.

TCRdb reprocessed the 5' RACE reads with MiXCR, giving one entry per CDR3 protein. The table lists about 560,000 distinct CDR3 sequences, about 20% of them singletons. V lost 4 bases and J lost 3; bases outside the gene matches: 12. CDR3 length: 17 amino acids. Germline loops: CDR1 SNHLY, CDR2 FYNNEI. The receptor's source is an adult woman who had mild COVID-19 (a few samples of this study predate the infection). Cell type and time point are not known. The source material was PBMCs or a T cell subset sorted from them (not recorded which). V is TRBV2 and J is TRBJ2-1, with 7 bases identical to TRBD1. CDR3 sequence reads: CASSVPHDRASYNEQFF. The CDR3 DNA sequence: TGTGCCAGCAGTGTCCCGCACGACAGGGCCAGCTACAATGAGCAGTTCTTC.